Listed below are T cell receptor beta chains from one sample, sequenced in a study of cytomegalovirus exposure and HLA in healthy donors. Libraries were prepared by immunoSEQ multiplex PCR; TCRdb keeps only in-frame clonotypes and omits some of them. This sample yields 150,000 to 200,000 clones, of which just over 75% are seen a single time; roughly 1.5% belongs to the top ten. The sample comprised PBMCs. All receptors come from a man aged 35 to 55 in good health and CMV-seronegative. CDR3s include the opening cysteine and the closing phenylalanine or tryptophan. The order of the fields is J gene, CDR3 length, V gene, D gene, clone size, CDR3 protein, CDR3 DNA. D genes are given only for firm matches. The listing skips clone size in some rows; elsewhere it reads once, few, many or a size class.

TRBJ2-2 | 18 | TRBV28 | TRBD1 | few | CASSPNSPGTGGTGELFF | TGTGCCAGCAGCCCAAACTCCCCCGGGACAGGGGGCACCGGGGAGCTGTTTTTT
TRBJ2-1 | 16 | TRBV7-9 | TRBD2 | once | CASSPGGSGAYNEQFF | TGTGCCAGCAGCCCCGGGGGTAGCGGGGCCTACAATGAGCAGTTCTTC
TRBJ2-4 | 18 | TRBV11-2 | . | . | CASSPTRGGQGAKNIQYF | TGTGCCAGCAGCCCGACAAGGGGCGGGCAGGGGGCCAAAAACATTCAGTACTTC
TRBJ1-1 | 13 | TRBV5-4 | . | . | CASSLAHSTEAFF | TGTGCCAGCAGCTTGGCCCACAGCACTGAAGCTTTCTTT
TRBJ2-4 | 16 | TRBV30 | . | . | CAWSFTGFSAKNIQYF | TGTGCCTGGAGTTTCACAGGTTTCTCGGCCAAAAACATTCAGTACTTC
TRBJ2-7 | 17 | TRBV27 | . | . | CASSLLPPPSLDYEQYF | TGTGCCAGCAGTTTACTCCCCCCCCCTAGTCTGGACTACGAGCAGTACTTC
TRBJ1-2 | 14 | TRBV28 | TRBD1 | . | CASSRDRAGDGYTF | TGTGCCAGCAGCCGGGACAGGGCGGGAGATGGCTACACCTTC
TRBJ2-1 | 16 | TRBV11-3 | TRBD1 | . | CASSLEGQNTYNEQFF | TGTGCCAGCAGCTTAGAGGGACAGAACACCTACAATGAGCAGTTCTTC
TRBJ1-2 | 13 | TRBV7-3 | TRBD1 | . | CASSRTGDDGYTF | TGTGCCAGCAGCCGAACAGGGGATGATGGCTACACCTTC
TRBJ2-3 | 13 | TRBV7-3 | TRBD2 | . | CASSSVPRGAQYF | TGTGCCAGCAGCTCCGTACCCCGGGGGGCGCAGTATTTT
TRBJ1-1 | 16 | TRBV10-3 | TRBD1 | once | CAIRDLGQLMNTEAFF | TGTGCCATCAGGGATTTGGGACAGCTCATGAACACTGAAGCTTTCTTT
TRBJ2-1 | 16 | TRBV19 | TRBD2 | . | CASSGLAGGSYNEQFF | TGTGCCAGTAGTGGACTAGCGGGAGGGTCCTACAATGAGCAGTTCTTC
TRBJ2-2 | 14 | TRBV29-1 | TRBD1 | . | CSVVGDRGTGELFF | TGCAGCGTTGTGGGGGACAGGGGGACCGGGGAGCTGTTTTTT
TRBJ2-1 | 16 | TRBV7-6 | . | . | CASSYSQGLSYNEQFF | TGTGCCAGCAGCTACTCCCAGGGTCTTTCCTACAATGAGCAGTTCTTC
TRBJ1-2 | 15 | TRBV7-9 | TRBD1 | . | CASSGGDRGLYGYTF | TGTGCCAGCAGCGGGGGGGACAGGGGGCTCTATGGCTACACCTTC
TRBJ1-3 | 17 | TRBV19 | . | . | CASSPLWGEISGNTIYF | TGTGCCAGTAGTCCCCTATGGGGGGAAATATCTGGAAACACCATATATTTT
TRBJ1-5 | 15 | TRBV2 | . | few | CASSVDRFSNQPQHF | TGTGCCAGCAGCGTTGACAGATTTAGCAATCAGCCCCAGCATTTT
TRBJ2-5 | 15 | TRBV6-5 | TRBD1 | . | CASSYSAQGLETQYF | TGTGCCAGCAGTTACTCAGCACAGGGGTTGGAGACCCAGTACTTC
TRBJ1-2 | 12 | TRBV13 | . | . | CASSLTGFGYTF | TGTGCCAGCAGCCTGACAGGTTTTGGCTACACCTTC
TRBJ2-7 | 16 | TRBV11-2 | TRBD1 | . | CASSLGGRGQGYEQYF | TGTGCCAGCAGCTTAGGGGGTAGAGGACAGGGGTACGAGCAGTACTTC
TRBJ2-4 | 13 | TRBV5-4 | . | once | CASSQIQENSQYF | TGTGCCAGCAGCCAAATTCAGGAAAACAGTCAGTACTTC
TRBJ2-5 | 15 | TRBV6-5 | TRBD2 | . | CASSYGGGRAGEQYF | TGTGCCAGCAGTTACGGGGGCGGGAGGGCTGGTGAGCAGTACTTC
TRBJ2-2 | 11 | TRBV29-1 | . | . | CSVARGGELFF | TGCAGCGTTGCTAGGGGCGGGGAGCTGTTTTTT
TRBJ2-7 | 16 | TRBV6-5 | TRBD1 | . | CASSYSAGQVTYEQYF | TGTGCCAGCAGTTACTCGGCGGGACAGGTGACCTACGAGCAGTACTTC
TRBJ2-5 | 15 | TRBV5-1 | TRBD1 | . | CASSLVLGQGETQYF | TGCGCCAGCAGCTTGGTACTGGGACAGGGAGAGACCCAGTACTTC
TRBJ2-1 | 15 | TRBV9 | TRBD2 | . | CASSVSETSGVGQFF | TGTGCCAGCAGCGTAAGCGAGACTAGCGGTGTAGGGCAGTTCTTC
TRBJ1-2 | 12 | TRBV2 | . | . | CASSDSRYGYTF | TGTGCCAGCAGCGACAGTAGGTATGGCTACACCTTC
TRBJ2-7 | 17 | TRBV11-2 | TRBD2 | . | CASSLGLAGYYSYEQYF | TGTGCCAGCAGCTTAGGCCTAGCGGGCTACTACTCCTACGAGCAGTACTTC
TRBJ2-7 | 15 | TRBV7-8 | TRBD1 | . | CASSPRTGSSYEQYF | TGTGCCAGCAGCCCCCGGACAGGTTCGTCCTACGAGCAGTACTTC
TRBJ2-3 | 14 | TRBV9 | . | . | CASSGGDDTDTQYF | TGTGCCAGCAGCGGCGGGGATGACACAGATACGCAGTATTTT
TRBJ2-4 | 13 | TRBV7-9 | . | . | CASSLSNGGIQYF | TGTGCCAGCAGCTTATCTAACGGTGGCATTCAGTACTTC
TRBJ2-3 | 15 | TRBV28 | TRBD1 | . | CASTQGAGITDTQYF | TGTGCCAGCACACAGGGGGCTGGAATCACAGATACGCAGTATTTT
TRBJ2-5 | 14 | TRBV5-1 | TRBD1 | . | CASSHTGGKETQYF | TGCGCCAGCAGTCATACAGGGGGGAAGGAGACCCAGTACTTC
TRBJ1-5 | 17 | TRBV28 | . | . | CASSSLGRADSNQPQHF | TGTGCCAGCAGTTCCCTCGGGAGGGCGGATAGCAATCAGCCCCAGCATTTT
TRBJ2-7 | 17 | TRBV7-9 | . | . | CASSLEVPAGRTYEQYF | TGTGCCAGCAGCTTAGAAGTACCGGCAGGGAGGACCTACGAGCAGTACTTC
TRBJ2-7 | 14 | TRBV6-5 | . | . | CASSYSDRSYEQYF | TGTGCCAGCAGTTACTCGGACAGATCCTACGAGCAGTACTTC
TRBJ2-2 | 16 | TRBV7-9 | TRBD1 | . | CASSPGQGPMAGELFF | TGTGCCAGCAGCCCCGGACAGGGGCCCATGGCCGGGGAGCTGTTTTTT
TRBJ2-1 | 12 | TRBV27 | . | . | CASSQEGAEQFF | TGTGCCAGCAGTCAGGAGGGGGCTGAGCAGTTCTTC
TRBJ2-1 | 14 | TRBV9 | TRBD2 | . | CASTLSGTSYEQFF | TGTGCCAGCACCCTGAGCGGGACTAGTTATGAGCAGTTCTTC
TRBJ1-4 | 16 | TRBV5-4 | . | . | CASSLKVGAFNEKLFF | TGTGCCAGCAGCTTGAAGGTGGGGGCCTTTAATGAAAAACTGTTTTTT
TRBJ2-7 | 14 | TRBV28 | . | . | CASSRTPPAYEQYF | TGTGCCAGCAGCCGTACACCCCCTGCCTACGAGCAGTACTTC
TRBJ2-2 | 17 | TRBV5-1 | TRBD2 | . | CASSPGPREGNTGELFF | TGCGCCAGCAGCCCTGGGCCGCGGGAGGGCAACACCGGGGAGCTGTTTTTT
TRBJ1-4 | 15 | TRBV28 | . | . | CASSSLRRDGEKLFF | TGTGCCAGCAGTTCCCTAAGACGGGATGGCGAAAAACTGTTTTTT
TRBJ1-1 | 12 | TRBV30 | . | . | CAWSSGDTEAFF | TGTGCCTGGAGTAGCGGTGACACTGAAGCTTTCTTT
TRBJ2-3 | 16 | TRBV25-1 | TRBD1 | . | CASSETRGQVGNTQYF | TGTGCCAGCAGTGAAACCCGAGGACAGGTGGGAAATACGCAGTATTTT